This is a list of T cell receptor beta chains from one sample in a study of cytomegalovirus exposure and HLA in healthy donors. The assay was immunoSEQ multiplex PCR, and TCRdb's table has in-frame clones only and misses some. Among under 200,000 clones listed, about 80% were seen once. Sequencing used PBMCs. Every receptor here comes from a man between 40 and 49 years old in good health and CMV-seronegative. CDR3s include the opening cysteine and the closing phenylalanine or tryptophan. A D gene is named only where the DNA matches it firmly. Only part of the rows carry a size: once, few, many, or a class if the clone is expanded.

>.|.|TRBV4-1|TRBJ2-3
TGCGCCAGCAGCCAAGTGGGAGCTAGCAACTTGGGGCAGTATTTT
CASSQVGASNLGQYF
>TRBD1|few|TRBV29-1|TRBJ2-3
TGCAGCGTTGTGGGACAGGGTGACCAAGATACGCAGTATTTT
CSVVGQGDQDTQYF
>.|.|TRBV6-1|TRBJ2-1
TGTGCCAGCAGTGTATTCGGGAATGAGCAGTTCTTC
CASSVFGNEQFF
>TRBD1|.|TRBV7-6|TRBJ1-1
TGTGCCAGCAGCTTAGCGTCCGGGACAGGGAGAGGAGTCACTGAAGCTTTCTTT
CASSLASGTGRGVTEAFF
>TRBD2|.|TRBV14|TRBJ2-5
TGTGCCAGCAGCCCCTTAACACGACTAGCGGGAGGGCAGACCCAGTACTTC
CASSPLTRLAGGQTQYF
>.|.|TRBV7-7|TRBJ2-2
TGTGCTAGCAGCTTATCGCCCGGAACAGATACCGGGGAGCTGTTTTTT
CASSLSPGTDTGELFF
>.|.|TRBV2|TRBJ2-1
TGTGCCAGCAGTGCTCGTAGAAGCGCCTACAATGAGCAGTTCTTC
CASSARRSAYNEQFF
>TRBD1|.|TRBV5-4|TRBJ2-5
TGTGCCAGCAGCTTGCCCCAGCGGACAGGGGGCTGGGAGACCCAGTACTTC
CASSLPQRTGGWETQYF
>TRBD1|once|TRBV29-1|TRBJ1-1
TGCAGCGTCCGACAGGGAAACACTGAAGCTTTCTTT
CSVRQGNTEAFF
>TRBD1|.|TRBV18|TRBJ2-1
TGTGCCAGCTCACCAATTGGGGGGACAGGACCCAATGAGCAGTTCTTC
CASSPIGGTGPNEQFF
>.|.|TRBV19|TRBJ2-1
TGTGCCAGTAGTCCTAACAGAAAGGCGAGCTCCTACAATGAGCAGTTCTTC
CASSPNRKASSYNEQFF
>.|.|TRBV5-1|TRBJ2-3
TGCGCCAGCAGCCCGGCCAGGCCAGATACGCAGTATTTT
CASSPARPDTQYF
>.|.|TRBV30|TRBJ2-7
TGTGCCTGGAGTGTAGCGGGTTACGAGCAGTACTTC
CAWSVAGYEQYF
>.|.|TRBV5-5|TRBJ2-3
TGTGCCAGCAGCCTTAGGGGGGGAAGAACAGATACGCAGTATTTT
CASSLRGGRTDTQYF
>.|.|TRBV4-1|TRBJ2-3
TGCGCCAGCAGTCTCCAAAAGGGGTCAATAACAGATACGCAGTATTTT
CASSLQKGSITDTQYF
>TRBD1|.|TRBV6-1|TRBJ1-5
TGTGCCAGCATGGACAGGGGCGATCAGCCCCAGCATTTT
CASMDRGDQPQHF
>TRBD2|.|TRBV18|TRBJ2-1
TGTGCCAGCTCCCCCCTAGCGGGAGGGTCCTCCTACAATGAGCAGTTCTTC
CASSPLAGGSSYNEQFF
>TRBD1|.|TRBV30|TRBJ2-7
TGTGCCTGGAGCAAAGGGACAGCGACGATCTCCTACGAGCAGTACTTC
CAWSKGTATISYEQYF
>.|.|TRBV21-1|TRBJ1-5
TGTGCCAGCAGCAACCAGGATGGACAGGGCCAGCAGAATCAGCCCCAGCATTTT
CASSNQDGQGQQNQPQHF
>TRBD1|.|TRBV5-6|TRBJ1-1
TGTGCCAGCAGGGACCGGGACAGGGGGTATGAAGCTTTCTTT
CASRDRDRGYEAFF
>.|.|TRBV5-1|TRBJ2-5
TGCGCCAGCAGCTTGGCCAACAGCCAAGAGACCCAGTACTTC
CASSLANSQETQYF
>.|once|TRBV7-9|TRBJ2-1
TGTGCCAGCAGCCAGGTCAGCTCCTACAATGAGCAGTTCTTC
CASSQVSSYNEQFF
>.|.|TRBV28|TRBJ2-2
TGTGCCAGCATGGTGGGCCGCACCGGGGAGCTGTTTTTT
CASMVGRTGELFF
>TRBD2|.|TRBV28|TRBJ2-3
TGTGCCAGCAGTTCCCCTCTTAGCGGGAGTGAAGGTAGCACAGATACGCAGTATTTT
CASSSPLSGSEGSTDTQYF
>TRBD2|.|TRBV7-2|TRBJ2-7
TGTGCCAGCAGCTTCGCTAGCGGACCAAGTCCCTACGAGCAGTACTTC
CASSFASGPSPYEQYF
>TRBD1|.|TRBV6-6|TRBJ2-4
TGTGCCAGCAGTTCCTCAATGACAGGGGGTCGTAGCATTCAGTACTTC
CASSSSMTGGRSIQYF
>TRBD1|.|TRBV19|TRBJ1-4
TGTGCCAGTAGTCTACAGGGGACAACTAATGAAAAACTGTTTTTT
CASSLQGTTNEKLFF
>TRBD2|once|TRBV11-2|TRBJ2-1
TGTGCCAGCAGCTGGGGACTAGCGGGAGGCTATGAGCAGTTCTTC
CASSWGLAGGYEQFF
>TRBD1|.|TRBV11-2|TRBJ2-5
TGTGCCAGCAGCGCCGGGACAGGGGTCTCCGAGACCCAGTACTTC
CASSAGTGVSETQYF
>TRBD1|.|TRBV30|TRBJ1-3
TGTGCCTCCAAACGGGCAGGGGGCGGTATATATTTT
CASKRAGGGIYF
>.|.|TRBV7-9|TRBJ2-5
TGTGCCAGCAGCTTAGTCCCAGCGAGAAAAGAGACCCAGTACTTC
CASSLVPARKETQYF
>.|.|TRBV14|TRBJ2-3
TGTGCCAGCAGCCAAGAGGGCGGAGGGACAGATACGCAGTATTTT
CASSQEGGGTDTQYF
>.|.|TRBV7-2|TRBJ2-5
TGTGCCAGCAGCGCCCGGGGGAGGAGAGAAGAGACCCAGTACTTC
CASSARGRREETQYF
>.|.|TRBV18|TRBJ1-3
TGTGCCAGCTCACCATCGGGTGGAGGAAACACCATATATTTT
CASSPSGGGNTIYF
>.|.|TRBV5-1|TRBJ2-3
TGCGCCAGCAGCTTGATTTCCGACCCGGGATCAGATACGCAGTATTTT
CASSLISDPGSDTQYF
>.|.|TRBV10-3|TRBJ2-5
TGTGCCATCAGTGAGGCGGGGATGACACAAGAGACCCAGTACTTC
CAISEAGMTQETQYF
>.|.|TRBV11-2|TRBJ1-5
TGTGCCAGCAGCTTAGGGGGAGCTCAGCCCCAGCATTTT
CASSLGGAQPQHF
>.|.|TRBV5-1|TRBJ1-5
TGCGCCAGCAGCCCCCAGGGCCCTCAGCCCCAGCATTTT
CASSPQGPQPQHF
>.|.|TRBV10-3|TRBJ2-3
TGTGCCATCAGTGAGTCGGCAGTCTCAGATACGCAGTATTTT
CAISESAVSDTQYF
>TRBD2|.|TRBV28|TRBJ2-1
TGTGCCAGCAGCCCCCCAAATAGCGGGAGCATTGAGCAGTTCTTC
CASSPPNSGSIEQFF
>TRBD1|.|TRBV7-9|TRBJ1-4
TGTGCCAGCAGCTCCGACAGGGGTCTGAATGAAAAACTGTTTTTT
CASSSDRGLNEKLFF
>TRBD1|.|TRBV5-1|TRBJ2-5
TGCGCCAGCAGCACCACGGGACAGAGGCAAGAGACCCAGTACTTC
CASSTTGQRQETQYF
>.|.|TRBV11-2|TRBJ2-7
TGTGCCAGCAGCTCTCGGGGGATGGAGCAGTACTTC
CASSSRGMEQYF